This TCR beta chain was obtained from a study of regulatory T cells in long-lasting Graves disease. Study findings and constraints: Segments TRBV28, TRBJ1-2 and TRBJ2-5 showed preferential usage in persistent disease.

The CDR3 loop spans 11 amino acids. V shed 3 bases and J shed 9 bases, with 8 bases lying between them. Germline V gives CDR1 SGHTA, CDR2 FQGNSA. Building the TCR beta libraries relied on iRepertoire HTBI primers, and CDR3 regions underwent Arm-PCR. TCRdb redid the calling of the multiplex PCR reads with MiXCR, one entry per CDR3 protein. This table holds about 340,000 distinct CDR3 sequences, around 19% found once. This clonotype turned up a few times. The antigen is undetermined. Time point given: persistent/refractory GD, antithyroid drugs over 5 years with positive TRAb. From RNA extracted from PBMCs, the TCR library was made. American Thyroid Association guidelines served as the basis for diagnosing Graves' disease. The patients were enrolled through endocrinology in Xi'an, China.

The chain recombines TRBV7-2 with TRBJ2-5, with D tentatively TRBD1 (6 bases). The source material was peripheral blood mononuclear cells (PBMCs), sampled when the disease was refractory, from a patient treated with antithyroid drugs. This receptor was identified in a female donor with Graves disease. The CDR3 protein is CASSLTGAQYF. For the CDR3, the DNA is TGTGCCAGCAGCTTGACAGGTGCCCAGTACTTC.